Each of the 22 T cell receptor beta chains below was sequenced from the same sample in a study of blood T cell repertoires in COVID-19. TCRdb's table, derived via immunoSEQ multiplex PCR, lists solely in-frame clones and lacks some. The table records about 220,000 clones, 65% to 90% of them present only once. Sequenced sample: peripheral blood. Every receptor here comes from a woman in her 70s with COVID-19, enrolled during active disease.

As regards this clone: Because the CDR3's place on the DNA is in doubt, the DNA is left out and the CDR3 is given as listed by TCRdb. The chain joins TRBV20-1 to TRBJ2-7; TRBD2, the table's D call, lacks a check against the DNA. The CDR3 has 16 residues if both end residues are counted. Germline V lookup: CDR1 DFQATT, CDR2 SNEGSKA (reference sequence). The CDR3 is CSASDFRGLLTGEQYF.

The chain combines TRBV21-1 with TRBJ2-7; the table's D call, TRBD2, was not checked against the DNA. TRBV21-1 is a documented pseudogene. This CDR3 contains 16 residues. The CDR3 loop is CASSPHEASDPYEQYF. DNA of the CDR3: TGTGCCAGCAGCCCTCACGAGGCTAGCGATCCCTACGAGCAGTACTTC.

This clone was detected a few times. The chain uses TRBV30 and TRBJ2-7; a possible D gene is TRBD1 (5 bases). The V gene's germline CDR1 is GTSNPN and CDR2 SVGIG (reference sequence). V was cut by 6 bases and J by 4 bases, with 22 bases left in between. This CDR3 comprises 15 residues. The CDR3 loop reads CACELAPGFSYEQYF. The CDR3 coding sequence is TGTGCCTGCGAGCTGGCGCCAGGGTTCTCTTACGAGCAGTACTTC.

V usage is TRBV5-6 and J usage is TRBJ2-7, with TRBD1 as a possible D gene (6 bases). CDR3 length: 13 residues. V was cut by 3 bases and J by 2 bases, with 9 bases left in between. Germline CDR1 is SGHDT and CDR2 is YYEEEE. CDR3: CASSYGTTYEQYF. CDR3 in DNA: TGTGCCAGCAGCTACGGGACAACCTACGAGCAGTACTTC.

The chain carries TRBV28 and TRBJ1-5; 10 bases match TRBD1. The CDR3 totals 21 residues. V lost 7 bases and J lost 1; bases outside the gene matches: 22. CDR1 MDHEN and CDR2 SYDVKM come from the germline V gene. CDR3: CASTQVVGGQGTLRSNQPQHF. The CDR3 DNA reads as TGTGCCAGCACTCAAGTAGTAGGGGGACAGGGGACCTTAAGGAGCAATCAGCCCCAGCATTTT.

The CDR3: CASSFGQGKVSEAFF. CDR3 in DNA: TGTGCCAGCAGCTTCGGACAGGGAAAAGTTTCTGAAGCTTTCTTT. This chain links TRBV7-2 with TRBJ1-1, with 8 bases identical to TRBD1. Germline CDR1 SGHTA, CDR2 FQGNSA. The V and J ends lost 3 bases and 6 bases, in that order; junction bases with no gene match: 9. CDR3 length: 15 residues.

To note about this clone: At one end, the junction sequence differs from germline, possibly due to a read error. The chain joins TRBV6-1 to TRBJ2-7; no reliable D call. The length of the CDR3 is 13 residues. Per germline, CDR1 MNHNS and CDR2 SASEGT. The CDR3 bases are TGTGCCAGCAGTGAACTTCGGGTAGAGCCATTGGACTTC. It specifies CASSELRVEPLDF.

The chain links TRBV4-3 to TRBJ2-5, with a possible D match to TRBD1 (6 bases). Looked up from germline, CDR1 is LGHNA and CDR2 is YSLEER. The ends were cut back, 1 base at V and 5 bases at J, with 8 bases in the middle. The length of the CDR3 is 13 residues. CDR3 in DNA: TGCGCCAGCAGCCAAGTGGGGGCGGAGACCCAGTACTTC. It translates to CASSQVGAETQYF.

In DNA, the CDR3 is TGTGCCAGCAGCTTAGCGGCACAGTTGAACACTGAAGCTTTCTTT. This translates into CASSLAAQLNTEAFF. V and J are TRBV11-3 and TRBJ1-1; no firm D call. CDR1 is SGHNT and CDR2 is YENEEA in the germline V gene. The CDR3 consists of 15 residues. V lost 1 base and J lost 0, with 9 bases in between.

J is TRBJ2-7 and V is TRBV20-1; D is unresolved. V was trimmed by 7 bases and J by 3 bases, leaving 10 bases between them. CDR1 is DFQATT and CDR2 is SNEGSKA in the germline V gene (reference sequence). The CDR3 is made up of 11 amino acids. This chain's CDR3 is CSVLDGYEQYF. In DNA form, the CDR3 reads TGCAGTGTTCTAGACGGCTACGAGCAGTACTTC.

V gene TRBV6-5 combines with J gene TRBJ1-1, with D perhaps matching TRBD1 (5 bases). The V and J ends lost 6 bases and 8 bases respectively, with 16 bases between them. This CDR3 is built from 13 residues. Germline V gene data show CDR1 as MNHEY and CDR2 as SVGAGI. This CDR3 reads CASRFGGNWEAFF. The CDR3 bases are TGTGCCAGCAGATTCGGGGGGAATTGGGAAGCTTTCTTT.

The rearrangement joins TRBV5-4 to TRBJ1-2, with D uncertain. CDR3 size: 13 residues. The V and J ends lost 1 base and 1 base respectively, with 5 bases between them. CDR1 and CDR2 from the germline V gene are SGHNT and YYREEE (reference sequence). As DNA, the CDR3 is TGTGCCAGCAGCTTGACTCATAACTATGGCTACACCTTC. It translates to CASSLTHNYGYTF.

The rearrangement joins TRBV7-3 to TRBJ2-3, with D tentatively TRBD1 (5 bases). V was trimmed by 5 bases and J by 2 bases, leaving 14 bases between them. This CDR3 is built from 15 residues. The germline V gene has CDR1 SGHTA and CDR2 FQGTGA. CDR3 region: CASSVGARFTDTQYF. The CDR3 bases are TGTGCCAGCAGCGTAGGGGCAAGATTCACAGATACGCAGTATTTT.

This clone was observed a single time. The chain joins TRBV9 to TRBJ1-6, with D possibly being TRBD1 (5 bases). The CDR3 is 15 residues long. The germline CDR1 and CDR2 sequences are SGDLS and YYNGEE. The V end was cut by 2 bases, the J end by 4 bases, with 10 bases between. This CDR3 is CASSVGGGYNSPLHF. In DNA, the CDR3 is TGTGCCAGCAGCGTGGGTGGGGGGTATAATTCACCCCTCCACTTT.

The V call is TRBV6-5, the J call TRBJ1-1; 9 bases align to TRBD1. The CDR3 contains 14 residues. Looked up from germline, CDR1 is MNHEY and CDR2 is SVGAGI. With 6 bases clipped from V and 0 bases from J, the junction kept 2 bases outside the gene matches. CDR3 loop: CASRRTGVNTEAFF. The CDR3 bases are TGTGCCAGCAGGCGGACAGGGGTGAACACTGAAGCTTTCTTT.

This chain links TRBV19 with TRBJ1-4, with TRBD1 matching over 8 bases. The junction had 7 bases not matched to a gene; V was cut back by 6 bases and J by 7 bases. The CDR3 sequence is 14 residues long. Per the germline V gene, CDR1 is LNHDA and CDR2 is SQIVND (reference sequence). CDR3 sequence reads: CASRRQGSGEKLFF. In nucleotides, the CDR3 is TGTGCCAGTAGGAGACAGGGGTCGGGTGAAAAACTGTTTTTT. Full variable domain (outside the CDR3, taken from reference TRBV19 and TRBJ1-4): DGGITQSPKYLFRKEGQNVTLSCEQNLNHDAMYWYRQDPGQGLRLIYYSQIVNDFQKGDIAEGYSVSREKKESFPLTVTSAQKNPTAFYLCASRRQGSGEKLFFGSGTQLSVL.

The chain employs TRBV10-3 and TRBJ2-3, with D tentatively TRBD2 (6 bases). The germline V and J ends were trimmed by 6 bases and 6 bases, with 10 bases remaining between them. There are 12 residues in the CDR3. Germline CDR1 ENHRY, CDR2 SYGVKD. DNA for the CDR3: TGTGCCATCAGGGGTGGGAGGGATACGCAGTATTTT. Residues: CAIRGGRDTQYF.

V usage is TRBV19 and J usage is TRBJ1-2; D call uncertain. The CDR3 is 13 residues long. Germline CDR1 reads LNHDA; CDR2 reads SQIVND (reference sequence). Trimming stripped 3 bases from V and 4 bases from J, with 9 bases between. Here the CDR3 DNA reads TGTGCCAGTAGTATCCCAGGTTCCTATGGCTACACCTTC. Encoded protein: CASSIPGSYGYTF.

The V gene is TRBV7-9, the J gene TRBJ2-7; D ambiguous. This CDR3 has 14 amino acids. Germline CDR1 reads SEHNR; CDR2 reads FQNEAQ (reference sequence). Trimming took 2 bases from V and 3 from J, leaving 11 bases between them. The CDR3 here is CASSLFTEIYEQYF. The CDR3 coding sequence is TGTGCCAGCAGCTTATTTACGGAGATCTACGAGCAGTACTTC.

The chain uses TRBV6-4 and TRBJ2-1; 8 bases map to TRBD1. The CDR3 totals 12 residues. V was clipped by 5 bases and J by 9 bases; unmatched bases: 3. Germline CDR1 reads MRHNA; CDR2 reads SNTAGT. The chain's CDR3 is CASSTGQGEQFF. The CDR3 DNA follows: TGTGCCAGCAGTACCGGACAGGGTGAGCAGTTCTTC.

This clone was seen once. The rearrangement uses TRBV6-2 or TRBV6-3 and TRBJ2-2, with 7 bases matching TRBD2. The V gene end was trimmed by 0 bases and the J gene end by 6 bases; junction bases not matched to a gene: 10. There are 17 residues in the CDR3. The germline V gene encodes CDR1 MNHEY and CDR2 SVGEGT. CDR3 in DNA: TGTGCCAGCAGTTACTCGAGACAGCGGGGTCCATCCGGGGAGCTGTTTTTT. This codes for CASSYSRQRGPSGELFF.

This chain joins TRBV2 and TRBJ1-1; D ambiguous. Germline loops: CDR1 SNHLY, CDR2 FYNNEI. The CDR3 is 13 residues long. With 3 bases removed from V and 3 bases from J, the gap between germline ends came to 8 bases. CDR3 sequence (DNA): TGTGCCAGCAGTGATAGTCGGTACACTGAAGCTTTCTTT. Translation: CASSDSRYTEAFF.